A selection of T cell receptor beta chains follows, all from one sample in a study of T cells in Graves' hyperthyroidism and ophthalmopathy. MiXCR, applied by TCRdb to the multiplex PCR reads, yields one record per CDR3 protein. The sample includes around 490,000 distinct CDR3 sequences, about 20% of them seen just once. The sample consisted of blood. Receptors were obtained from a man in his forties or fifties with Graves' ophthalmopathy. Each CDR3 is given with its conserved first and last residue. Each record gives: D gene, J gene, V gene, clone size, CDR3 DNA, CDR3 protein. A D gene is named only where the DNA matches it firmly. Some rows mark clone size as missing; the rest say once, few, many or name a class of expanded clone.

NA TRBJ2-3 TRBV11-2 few TGTGCCAGTAGTAAGGGAACCCCAGGGACAGATACGCAGTATTTT CASSKGTPGTDTQYF
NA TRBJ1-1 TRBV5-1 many TGCGCCAGCAGCCGCCCAGGTGAAGCTTTCTTT CASSRPGEAFF
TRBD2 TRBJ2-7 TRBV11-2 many TGTGCCAGCAGCCGCGGGACTAGCGGGGGTTACGAGCAGTACTTC CASSRGTSGGYEQYF
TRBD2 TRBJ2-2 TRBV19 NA TGTGCCAGTAGTACCCGGACTAGCGGAGGGCAGTACACCGGGGAGCTGTTTTTT CASSTRTSGGQYTGELFF
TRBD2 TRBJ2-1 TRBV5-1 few TGCGCCAGCAGCTTGGGGGCCAGCGGGAGAGTGAATGAGCAGTTCTTC CASSLGASGRVNEQFF
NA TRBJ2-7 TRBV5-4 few TGTGCCAGCAGCCGACAGGCCGGAGGAGACTGGTACGAGCAGTACTTC CASSRQAGGDWYEQYF
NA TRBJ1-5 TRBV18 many TGTGCCAGCTCAGAGTTTCGTGGGGGCAATCAGCCCCAGCATTTT CASSEFRGGNQPQHF
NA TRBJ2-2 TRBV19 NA TGTGCCAGCCCTAGTAACACCGGGGAGCTGTTTTTT CASPSNTGELFF
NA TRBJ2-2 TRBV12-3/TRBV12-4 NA TGTGCCAGCAGTTTTTCACCGGGCCACACCGGGGAGCTGTTTTTT CASSFSPGHTGELFF
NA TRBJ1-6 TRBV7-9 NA TGTGCCAGCAGCTTGACCTCCGGGGCGAGACCCCTCCACTTT CASSLTSGARPLHF
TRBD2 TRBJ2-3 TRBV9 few TGTGCCAGCAGCGTAGCTGGGACTAGCGGGGGGGCCAGTCTCCCAGATACGCAGTATTTT CASSVAGTSGGASLPDTQYF
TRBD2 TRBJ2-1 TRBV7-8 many TGTGCCAGCAGCTTAGGGTCAGCGGGAGAAGGCTACAATGAGCAGTTCTTC CASSLGSAGEGYNEQFF
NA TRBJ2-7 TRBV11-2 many TGTGCCAGCAGCTTAGAGCGGACCGGACGCGAGCAGTACTTC CASSLERTGREQYF
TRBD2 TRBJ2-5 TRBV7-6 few TGTGCCAGCAGCTTAGCGTCGAGCGGGGGGATGGGAGAGACCCAGTACTTC CASSLASSGGMGETQYF
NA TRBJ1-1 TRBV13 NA TGTGCCAGCAGCTCACCGACGGAGGGTACTGAAGCTTTCTTT CASSSPTEGTEAFF
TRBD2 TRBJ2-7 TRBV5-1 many TGCGCCAGCAGCCCTAGCGGGAGGGCCCAACTTTTCTCCTACGAGCAGTACTTC CASSPSGRAQLFSYEQYF
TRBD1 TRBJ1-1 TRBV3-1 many TGTGCCAGCAGCCCGACCCCGGGACAGGGGGCTTTCTTT CASSPTPGQGAFF
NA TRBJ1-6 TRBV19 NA TGTGCCAGTAGTCCAAGACATATTTCACCCCTCCACTTT CASSPRHISPLHF
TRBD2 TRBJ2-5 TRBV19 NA TGTGCCAGTAGTTCGAGCGGGGGCGAGCAAGAGACCCAGTACTTC CASSSSGGEQETQYF
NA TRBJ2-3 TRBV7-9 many TGTGCCAGCAGCTTCGGTAGCGGACGCACAGATACGCAGTATTTT CASSFGSGRTDTQYF
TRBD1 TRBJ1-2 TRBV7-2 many TGTGCCAGCAGCTTCCAGGGACAGCTCAACTATGGCTACACCTTC CASSFQGQLNYGYTF
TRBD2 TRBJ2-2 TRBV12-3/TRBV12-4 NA TGTGCCAGCAGCACTAGCGGGGGGGGCCCCTTAACCGGGGAGCTGTTTTTT CASSTSGGGPLTGELFF
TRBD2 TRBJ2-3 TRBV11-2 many TGTGCCAGCAGCTTGGGACCCGGGGGGATGGATACGCAGTATTTT CASSLGPGGMDTQYF
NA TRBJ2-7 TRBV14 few TGTGCCAGCGCGGCTGTTATACGCGGCGAGCAGTACTTC CASAAVIRGEQYF
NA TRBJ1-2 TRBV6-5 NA TGTGCCAGCAGTTACTCGATTGGGGGCTACACCTTC CASSYSIGGYTF
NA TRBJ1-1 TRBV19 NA TGTGCCAGTAGTATGCGGGCAGGGCACCCTGAAGCTTTCTTT CASSMRAGHPEAFF
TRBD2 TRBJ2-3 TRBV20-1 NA TGCAGTGCTAGAGATCCCCGGCTAGCGGGAGGGAAAGATACGCAGTATTTT CSARDPRLAGGKDTQYF
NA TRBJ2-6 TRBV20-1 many TGCAGTGCTAGGGGCAGATTCACCTCTGGGGCCAACGTCCTGACTTTC CSARGRFTSGANVLTF
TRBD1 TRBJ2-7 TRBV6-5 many TGTGCCAGCAGTTACCTCGGGACAGGCTACGAGCAGTACTTC CASSYLGTGYEQYF
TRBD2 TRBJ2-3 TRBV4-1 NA TGCGCCAGCAGCGTAGCGGGAGGGCCCGCAGATACGCAGTATTTT CASSVAGGPADTQYF
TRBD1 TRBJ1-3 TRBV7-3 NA TGTGCCAGCAGCCCGACAGGGGGAGGCACCATATATTTT CASSPTGGGTIYF
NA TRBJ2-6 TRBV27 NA TGTGCCACTCGTAGTTACGGCAGCAGCTCTGGGGCCAACGTCCTGACTTTC CATRSYGSSSGANVLTF
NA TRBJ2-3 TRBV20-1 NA TGCAGTGCCCTTGGGTTCAGCGCGGACACAGATACGCAGTATTTT CSALGFSADTDTQYF